This T cell receptor (beta chain) stems from a study of blood T cells in healthy people across ages. Then a second PCR, running about 7 to 11 cycles, was carried out with a sample-barcoded 5' primer and a J-beta primer mix. Using its own MiXCR run on the 5' RACE reads, TCRdb lists one record per CDR3 protein. Of 800,000 to 1,300,000 distinct CDR3 sequences listed, under 30% were seen once; the top ten hold approximately 0.7%. This CDR3 has 12 amino acids. CDR1 SQVTM and CDR2 ANQGSEA come from the germline V gene. Between the trimmed V and J ends, which lost 4 bases and 1 base, there was a span of 7 bases. Of note for this clonotype: Its antigen is unidentified.

Study-wide results and limits: Versus aged donors, long-lived donors had higher diversity and more naive CD4+ cells. Older age coincided with a roughly linear decline in TCR beta diversity per million T cells. The percentage of naive T cells correlated strongly with TCR beta diversity.

These data also featured in a second study, about T cells of mothers and their children.

This chain links TRBV29-1 with TRBJ2-5, with no clear D. This receptor was identified in a girl aged 2-10 years in good health. The sequenced sample was blood. The CDR3 DNA sequence: TGCAGCGTTGCGATCCTCCAAGAGACCCAGTACTTC. Translated: CSVAILQETQYF.